This entry is about one TCR beta chain. Its antigen is still unknown. Combining a sample-barcoded 5' primer with a J-beta primer mix, a second PCR ran for 7 to 11 cycles. TCRdb redid the calling of the 5' RACE reads with MiXCR, one entry per CDR3 protein. There are approximately 1,700,000 distinct CDR3 sequences in the sample; more than 35% occur only once, and approximately 22% lies in the top ten. The sample comes from a study of blood T cells in healthy people across ages. In the study overall: About one barcoded beta molecule per two T cells came from capture by template switching. Whole-study findings and limits: Significant beta diversity loss was already apparent by age roughly 40, declining roughly linearly.

Germline CDR1 and CDR2: SGHDT and YYEEEE. V lost 0 bases and J 8 bases, leaving 9 bases between the germline ends. The CDR3 loop spans 13 amino acids. Sequences were obtained from blood. The chain uses TRBV5-6 and TRBJ2-1; perhaps TRBD2 as D (6 bases). The receptor comes from a human donor in good health. The CDR3 bases are TGTGCCAGCAGCTTGGGGCGGGGACATGAGCAGTTCTTC. As protein: CASSLGRGHEQFF.